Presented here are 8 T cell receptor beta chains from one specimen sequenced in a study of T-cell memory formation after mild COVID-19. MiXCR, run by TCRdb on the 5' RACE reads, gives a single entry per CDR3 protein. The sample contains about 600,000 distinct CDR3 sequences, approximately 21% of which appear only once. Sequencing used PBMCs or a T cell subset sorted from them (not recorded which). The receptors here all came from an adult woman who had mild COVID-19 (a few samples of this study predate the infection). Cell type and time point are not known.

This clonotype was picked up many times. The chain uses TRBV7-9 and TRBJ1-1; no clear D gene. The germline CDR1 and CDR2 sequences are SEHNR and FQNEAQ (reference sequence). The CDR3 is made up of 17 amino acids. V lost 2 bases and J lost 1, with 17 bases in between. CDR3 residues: CASSLRVDWLANTEAFF. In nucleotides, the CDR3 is TGTGCCAGCAGCTTACGGGTCGATTGGCTAGCGAACACTGAAGCTTTCTTT. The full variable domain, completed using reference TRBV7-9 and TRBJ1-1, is DTGVSQNPRHKITKRGQNVTFRCDPISEHNRLYWYRQTLGQGPEFLTYFQNEAQLEKSRLLSDRFSAERPKGSFSTLEIQRTEQGDSAMYLCASSLRVDWLANTEAFFGQGTRLTVV.

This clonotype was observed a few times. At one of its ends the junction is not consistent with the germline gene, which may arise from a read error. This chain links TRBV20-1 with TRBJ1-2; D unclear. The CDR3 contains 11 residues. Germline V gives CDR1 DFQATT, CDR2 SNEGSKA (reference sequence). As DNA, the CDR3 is TGCAGTGCTAGAGATGGAAGGGTTTTCGCCTTC. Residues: CSARDGRVFAF.

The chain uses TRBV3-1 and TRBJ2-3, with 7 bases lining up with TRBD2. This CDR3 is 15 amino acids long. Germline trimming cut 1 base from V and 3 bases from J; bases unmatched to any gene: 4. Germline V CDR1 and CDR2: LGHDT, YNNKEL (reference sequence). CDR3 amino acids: CASSQGGGVTDTQYF. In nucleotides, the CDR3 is TGTGCCAGCAGCCAAGGCGGGGGAGTTACAGATACGCAGTATTTT.

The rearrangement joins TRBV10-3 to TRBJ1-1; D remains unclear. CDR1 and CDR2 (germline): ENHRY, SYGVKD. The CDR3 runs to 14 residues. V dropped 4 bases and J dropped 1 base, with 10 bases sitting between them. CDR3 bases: TGTGCCATCAGTGTTGAGGCAGGGAACACTGAAGCTTTCTTT. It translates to CAISVEAGNTEAFF.

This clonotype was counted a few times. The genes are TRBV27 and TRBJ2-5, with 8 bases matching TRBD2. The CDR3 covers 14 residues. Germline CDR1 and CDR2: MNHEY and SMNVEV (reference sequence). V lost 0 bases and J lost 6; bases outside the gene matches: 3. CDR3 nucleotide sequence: TGTGCCAGCAGTTTATCGAGCGGGAGCAAGACCCAGTACTTC. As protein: CASSLSSGSKTQYF.

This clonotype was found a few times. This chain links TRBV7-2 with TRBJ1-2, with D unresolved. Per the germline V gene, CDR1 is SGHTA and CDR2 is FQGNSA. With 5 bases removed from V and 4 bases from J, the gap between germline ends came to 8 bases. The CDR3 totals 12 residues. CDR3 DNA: TGTGCCAGCAGCACTCTTCGCTATGGCTACACCTTC. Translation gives CASSTLRYGYTF.

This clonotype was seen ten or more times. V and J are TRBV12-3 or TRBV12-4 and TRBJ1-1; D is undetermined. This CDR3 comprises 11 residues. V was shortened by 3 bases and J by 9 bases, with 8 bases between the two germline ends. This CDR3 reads CASSFSSKAFF. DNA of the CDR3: TGTGCCAGCAGTTTTTCTTCGAAAGCTTTCTTT.

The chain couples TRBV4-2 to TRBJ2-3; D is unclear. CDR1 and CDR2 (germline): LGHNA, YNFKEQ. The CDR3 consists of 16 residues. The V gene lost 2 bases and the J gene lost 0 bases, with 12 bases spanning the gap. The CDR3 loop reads CASSQSELTSTDTQYF. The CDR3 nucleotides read TGTGCCAGCAGCCAATCCGAATTGACTAGCACAGATACGCAGTATTTT.